This T cell receptor (beta chain) was recorded in a study of glioma-infiltrating T cells after dendritic cell vaccination. Broader study findings: Survival was not directly related to TCR clonality in these patients.

The CDR3 is 16 amino acids. With 3 bases removed from V and 3 bases from J, the gap between germline ends came to 14 bases. Germline CDR1 and CDR2: SGHVS and FNYEAQ. Sequencing used immunoSEQ multiplex PCR; TCRdb keeps in-frame clones, though not all of them. The data show some 91,000 clones, roughly four fifths seen once. Stated time point: after dendritic cell vaccination, including at tumor progression/relapse. No glioblastoma patient carried an isocitrate dehydrogenase mutation. Comments on this clone: Its specificity is not known.

J is TRBJ2-2 and V is TRBV7-6; possibly TRBD2 for D (5 bases). This specimen was blood, taken after dendritic cell vaccination. This TCR came from a human donor with glioblastoma. The DNA of the CDR3 is TGTGCCAGCAGCTTCTTCGGAGGTGGGGACACCGGGGAGCTGTTTTTT. The encoded protein is CASSFFGGGDTGELFF.